This T cell receptor (beta chain) was profiled in a study of T cell repertoires in cytomegalovirus infection (dated by TCRdb to about 2019). Regarding the complete study: Donor HLA type was relevant to the analysis, because carriage of CMV infection together with the matching HLA type was indicated by public TCR beta signatures. Overall study results and their limits: Carriers of CMV infection plus the relevant HLA type were discriminated by the cumulative frequency of public TCR beta family members in the study cohort and in an independent approximately 400-donor cohort. The ex vivo response was dominated by HLA-C-restricted CMV-specific TCR beta clonotypes, which also provided the single most frequent clonotype in two of eight donors.

This clonotype has ten or more counts. No antigen is known for it. Base qualities are not at hand, and no much larger clone is one base apart. Reads for this sample came from an Illumina HiSeq 1500. The public reads were reanalyzed by TCRdb: fastp trimming at Q25, MiXCR alignment, in-frame beta chains only. Rows are unified per CDR3 protein, each entry keeping the most common DNA and genes. The sample contains approximately 100,000 distinct CDR3 sequences, 20% to 25% of them found a single time. About two fifths of the sample goes to the ten largest clones. The germline V gene yields SGHVS for CDR1 and FQNEAQ for CDR2. Including the terminal cysteine and phenylalanine, the CDR3 comprises 15 residues. Kept here is only the CDR3 DNA, which spans 45 bases and is read in frame from base 1. The V and J ends are trimmed by 3 bases and 3 bases, leaving 15 bases between them.

The clonotype was recovered from a human donor in good health (CMV status not recorded). Some clones in this sample may be carry-over from other donors' samples. The sample was CD8+ T cells from PBMCs. The chain is assembled from TRBV7-8 and TRBJ2-7; perhaps TRBD1 is the D gene, with 6 bases matching. The CDR3 region reads CASSFGTGINYEQYF. The DNA sequence reads TGTGCCAGCAGCTTCGGCACAGGGATCAACTACGAGCAGTACTTC.